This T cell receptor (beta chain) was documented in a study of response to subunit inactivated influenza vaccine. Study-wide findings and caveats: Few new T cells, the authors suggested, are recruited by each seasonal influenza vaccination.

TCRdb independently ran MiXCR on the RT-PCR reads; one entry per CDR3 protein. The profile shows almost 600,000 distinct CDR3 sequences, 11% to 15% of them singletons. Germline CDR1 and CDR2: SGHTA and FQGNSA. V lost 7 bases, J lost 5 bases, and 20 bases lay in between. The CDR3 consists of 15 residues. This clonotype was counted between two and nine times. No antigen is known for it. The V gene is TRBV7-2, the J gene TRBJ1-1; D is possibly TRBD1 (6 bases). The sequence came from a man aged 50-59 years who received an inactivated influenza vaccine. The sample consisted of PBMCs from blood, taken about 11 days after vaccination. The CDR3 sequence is CASISGAGGRTEAFF. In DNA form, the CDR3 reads TGTGCCAGCATATCGGGGGCGGGTGGTCGGACTGAAGCTTTCTTT.